This T cell receptor (beta chain) is drawn from a study of T cell changes during pregnancy in multiple sclerosis. This clone appeared a single time. TCRdb's copy holds only in-frame clones and misses some; the assay was immunoSEQ multiplex PCR. The data contain 39,000 or so clones, 85% to 95% of them singletons. The germline gives CDR1 LNHDA, CDR2 SQIVND (reference sequence). The CDR3 totals 16 residues. Trimming left V 7 bases short and J 1 base short, with 14 bases between. The source of this sequence is a female donor in good health, enrolled as a control in a pregnancy study. This chain uses TRBV19 with TRBJ2-6, with a tentative D call TRBD2 (5 bases). The sample in question was CD4+ T cells from peripheral blood mononuclear cells, obtained after pregnancy. CDR3 nucleotides: TGTGCCAGTAAGGCCCGGGAATGGTCTGGGGCCAACGTCCTGACTTTC. It codes for CASKAREWSGANVLTF.